This T cell receptor (beta chain) was recovered during a study of PD-L1 blockade in urothelial cancer. Study in general: The study started patients on atezolizumab in the mid-2010s, giving 1,200 mg intravenously every 3 weeks. The patients had undergone anywhere from 0 to 3 prior chemotherapy regimens. Among blood samples, the median T cell count was around 140,000.

Regarding time point: peripheral blood 6 weeks after treatment start. The V and J ends lost 2 bases and 6 bases respectively, with 7 bases between them. CDR3 length equals 11 residues. The germline gives CDR1 DFQATT, CDR2 SNEGSKA (reference sequence). Templates that were synthetic TCR analogs were spiked into each PCR. Profiling relied on immunoSEQ multiplex PCR, and the TCRdb table lists in-frame clones only, not all of them. The profile shows 45,000 to 55,000 clones, approximately 83% of them singletons. This receptor was identified in a man aged 55 to 70 with urothelial cancer. This specimen consisted of PBMCs, obtained around atezolizumab (anti-PD-L1) treatment. V and J are TRBV20-1 and TRBJ1-1; D gene unclear. The chain's CDR3 is CSARRVSEAFF. CDR3 in DNA: TGCAGTGCTAGACGGGTATCTGAAGCTTTCTTT.